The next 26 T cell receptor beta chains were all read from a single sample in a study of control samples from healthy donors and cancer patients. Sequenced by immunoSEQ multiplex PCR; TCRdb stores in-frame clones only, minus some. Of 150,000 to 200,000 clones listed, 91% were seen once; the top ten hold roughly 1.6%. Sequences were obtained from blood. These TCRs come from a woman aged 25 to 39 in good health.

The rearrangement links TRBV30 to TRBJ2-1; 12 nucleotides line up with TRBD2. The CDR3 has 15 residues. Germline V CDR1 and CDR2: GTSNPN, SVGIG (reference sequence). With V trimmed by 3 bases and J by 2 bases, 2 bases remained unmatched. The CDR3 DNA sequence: TGTGCCTGGAGGGGACTAGCGGGCACCTACAATGAGCAGTTCTTC. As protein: CAWRGLAGTYNEQFF.

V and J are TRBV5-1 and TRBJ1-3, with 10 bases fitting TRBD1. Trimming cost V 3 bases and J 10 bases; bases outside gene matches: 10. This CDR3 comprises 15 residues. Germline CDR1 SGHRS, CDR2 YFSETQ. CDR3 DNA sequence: TGCGCCAGCAGCTCCGGGACAGGGGTAAGAAGGACCATATATTTT. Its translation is CASSSGTGVRRTIYF. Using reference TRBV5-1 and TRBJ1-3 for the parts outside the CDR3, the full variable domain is KAGVTQTPRYLIKTRGQQVTLSCSPISGHRSVSWYQQTPGQGLQFLFEYFSETQRNKGNFPGRFSGRQFSNSRSEMNVSTLELGDSALYLCASSSGTGVRRTIYFGEGSWLTVV.

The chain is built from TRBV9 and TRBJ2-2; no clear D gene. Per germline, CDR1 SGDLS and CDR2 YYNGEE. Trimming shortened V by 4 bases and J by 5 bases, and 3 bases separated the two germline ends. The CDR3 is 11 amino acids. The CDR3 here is CASSLTGELFF. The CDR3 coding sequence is TGTGCCAGCAGCCTAACCGGGGAGCTGTTTTTT.

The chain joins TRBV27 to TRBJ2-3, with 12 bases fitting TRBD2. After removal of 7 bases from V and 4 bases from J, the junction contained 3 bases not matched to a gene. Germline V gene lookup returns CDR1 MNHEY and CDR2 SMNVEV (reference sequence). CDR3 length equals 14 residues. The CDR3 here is CASKTSGRSDTQYF. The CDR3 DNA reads TGTGCCAGCAAAACTAGCGGGAGGTCAGATACGCAGTATTTT.

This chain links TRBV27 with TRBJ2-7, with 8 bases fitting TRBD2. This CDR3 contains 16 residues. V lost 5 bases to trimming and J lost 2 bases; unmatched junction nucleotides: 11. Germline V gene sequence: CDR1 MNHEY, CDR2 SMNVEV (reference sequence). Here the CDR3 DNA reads TGTGCCAGCAGTCCGTATTCGGGACTAGGGGCCTACGAGCAGTACTTC. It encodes CASSPYSGLGAYEQYF.

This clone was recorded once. Written as DNA, the CDR3 is TGCGCCAGCAGTGAGTCAAGACAAAGAAACACCGGGGAGCTGTTTTTT. This translates into CASSESRQRNTGELFF. The gene calls are TRBV10-1 and TRBJ2-2, with D uncertain. The CDR3 is 16 amino acids. V dropped 0 bases and J dropped 2 bases, with 10 bases sitting between them. The V gene's germline CDR1 is WNHNN and CDR2 SYGVQD (reference sequence).

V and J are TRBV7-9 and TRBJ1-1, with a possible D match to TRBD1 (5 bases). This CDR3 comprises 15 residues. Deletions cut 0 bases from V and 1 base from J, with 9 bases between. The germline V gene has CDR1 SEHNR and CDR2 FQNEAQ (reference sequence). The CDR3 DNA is TGTGCCAGCAGCTTAGCGGGACGGTCGAACACTGAAGCTTTCTTT. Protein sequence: CASSLAGRSNTEAFF.

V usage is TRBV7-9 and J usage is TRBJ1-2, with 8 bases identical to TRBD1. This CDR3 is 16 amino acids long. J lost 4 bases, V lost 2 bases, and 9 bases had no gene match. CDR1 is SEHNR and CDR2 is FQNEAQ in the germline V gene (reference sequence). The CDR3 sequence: CASSLTGQGWGYGYTF. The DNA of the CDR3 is TGTGCCAGCAGCTTAACCGGACAGGGATGGGGCTATGGCTACACCTTC.

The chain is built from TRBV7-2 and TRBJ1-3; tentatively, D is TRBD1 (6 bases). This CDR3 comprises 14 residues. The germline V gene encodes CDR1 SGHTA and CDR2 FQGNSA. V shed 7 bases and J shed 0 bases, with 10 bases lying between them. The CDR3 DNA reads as TGTGCCAGCACTAGGGGGGCCTCTGGAAACACCATATATTTT. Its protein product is CASTRGASGNTIYF.

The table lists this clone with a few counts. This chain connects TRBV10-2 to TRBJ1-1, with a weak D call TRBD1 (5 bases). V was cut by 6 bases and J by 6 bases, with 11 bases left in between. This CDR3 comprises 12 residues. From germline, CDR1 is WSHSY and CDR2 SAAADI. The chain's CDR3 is CASREGTSEAFF. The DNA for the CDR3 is TGCGCCAGCAGGGAAGGGACGTCTGAAGCTTTCTTT.

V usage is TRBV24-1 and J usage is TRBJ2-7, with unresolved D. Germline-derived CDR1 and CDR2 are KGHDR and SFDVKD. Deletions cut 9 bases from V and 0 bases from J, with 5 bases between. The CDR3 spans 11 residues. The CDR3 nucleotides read TGTGCCACCTTGAGCTCCTACGAGCAGTACTTC. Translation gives CATLSSYEQYF.

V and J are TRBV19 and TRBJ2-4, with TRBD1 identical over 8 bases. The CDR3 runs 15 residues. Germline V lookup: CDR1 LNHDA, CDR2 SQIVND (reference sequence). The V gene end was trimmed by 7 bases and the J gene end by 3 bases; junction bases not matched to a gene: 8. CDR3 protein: CASIPGGAGKNIQYF. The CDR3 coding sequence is TGTGCCAGTATTCCAGGGGGCGCCGGCAAAAACATTCAGTACTTC.

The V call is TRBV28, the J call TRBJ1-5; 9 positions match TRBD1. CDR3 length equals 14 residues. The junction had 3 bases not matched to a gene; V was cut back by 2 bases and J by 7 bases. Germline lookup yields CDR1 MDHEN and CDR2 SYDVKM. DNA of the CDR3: TGTGCCAGCAGTTTAGGACAGGGGAGGCAGCCCCAGCATTTT. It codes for CASSLGQGRQPQHF. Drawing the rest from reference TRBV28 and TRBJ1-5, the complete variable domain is DVKVTQSSRYLVKRTGEKVFLECVQDMDHENMFWYRQDPGLGLRLIYFSYDVKMKEKGDIPEGYSVSREKKERFSLILESASTNQTSMYLCASSLGQGRQPQHFGDGTRLSIL.

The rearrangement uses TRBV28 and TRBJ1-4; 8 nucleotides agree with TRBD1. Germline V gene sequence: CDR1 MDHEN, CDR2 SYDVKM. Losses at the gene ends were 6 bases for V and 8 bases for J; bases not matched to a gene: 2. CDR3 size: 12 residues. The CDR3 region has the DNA TGTGCCAGCAGGTCAGGGGGCGAAAAACTGTTTTTT. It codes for CASRSGGEKLFF.

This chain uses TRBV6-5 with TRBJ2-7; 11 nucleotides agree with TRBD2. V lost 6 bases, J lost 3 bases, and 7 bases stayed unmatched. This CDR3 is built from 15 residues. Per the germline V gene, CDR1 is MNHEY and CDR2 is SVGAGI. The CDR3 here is CASRSPGTSGYEQYF. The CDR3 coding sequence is TGTGCCAGCAGGAGCCCCGGGACTAGCGGCTACGAGCAGTACTTC.

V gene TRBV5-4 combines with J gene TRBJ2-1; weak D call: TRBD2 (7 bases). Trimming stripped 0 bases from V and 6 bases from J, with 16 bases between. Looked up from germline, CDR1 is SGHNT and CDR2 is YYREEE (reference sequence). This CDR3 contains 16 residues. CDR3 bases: TGTGCCAGCAGCTTGGTAGGGGGGGGGCGAACCAATGAGCAGTTCTTC. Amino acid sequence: CASSLVGGGRTNEQFF.

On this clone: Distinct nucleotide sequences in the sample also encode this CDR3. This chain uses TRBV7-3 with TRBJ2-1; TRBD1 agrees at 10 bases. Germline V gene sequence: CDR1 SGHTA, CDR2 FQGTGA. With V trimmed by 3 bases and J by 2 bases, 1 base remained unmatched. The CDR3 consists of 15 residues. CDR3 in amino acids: CASSLGQGTYNEQFF. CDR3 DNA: TGTGCCAGCAGCTTGGGACAGGGGACCTACAATGAGCAGTTCTTC.

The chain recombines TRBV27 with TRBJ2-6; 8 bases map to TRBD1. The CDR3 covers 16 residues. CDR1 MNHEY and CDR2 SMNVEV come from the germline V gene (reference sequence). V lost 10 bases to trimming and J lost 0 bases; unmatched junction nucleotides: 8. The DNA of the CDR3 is TGTGCCACCTGGACAGGGCGCCGCTCTGGGGCCAACGTCCTGACTTTC. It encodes CATWTGRRSGANVLTF.

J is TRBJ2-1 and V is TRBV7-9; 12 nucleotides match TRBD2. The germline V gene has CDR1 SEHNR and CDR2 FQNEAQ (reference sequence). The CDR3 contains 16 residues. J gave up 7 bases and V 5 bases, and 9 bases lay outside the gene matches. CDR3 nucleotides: TGTGCCAGCAGCCTCAAGACTAGCGGGAGCGCTAATGAGCAGTTCTTC. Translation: CASSLKTSGSANEQFF.

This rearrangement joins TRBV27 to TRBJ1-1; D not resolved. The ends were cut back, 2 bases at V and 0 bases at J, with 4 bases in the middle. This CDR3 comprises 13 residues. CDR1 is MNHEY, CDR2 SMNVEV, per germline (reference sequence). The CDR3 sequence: CASSLQMNTEAFF. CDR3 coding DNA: TGTGCCAGCAGTTTACAGATGAACACTGAAGCTTTCTTT.

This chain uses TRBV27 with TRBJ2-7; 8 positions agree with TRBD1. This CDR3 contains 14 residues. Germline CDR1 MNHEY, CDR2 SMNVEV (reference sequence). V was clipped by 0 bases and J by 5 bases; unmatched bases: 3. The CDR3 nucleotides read TGTGCCAGCAGTTTATCGAGACAGGGGAACGAGCAGTACTTC. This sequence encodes CASSLSRQGNEQYF.

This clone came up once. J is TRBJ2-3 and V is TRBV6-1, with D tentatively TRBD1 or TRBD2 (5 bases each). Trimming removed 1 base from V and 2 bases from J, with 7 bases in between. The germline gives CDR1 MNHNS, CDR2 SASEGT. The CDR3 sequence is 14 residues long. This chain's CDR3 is CASSEGDPTDTQYF. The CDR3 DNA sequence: TGTGCCAGCAGTGAAGGGGACCCCACAGATACGCAGTATTTT.

The CDR3 loop reads CASSYNRHRPSGANVLTF. The CDR3 DNA sequence: TGTGCCAGCAGTTACAATCGGCATAGACCCTCTGGGGCCAACGTCCTGACTTTC. The chain combines TRBV6-2 or TRBV6-3 with TRBJ2-6; D uncertain. V lost 2 bases and J lost 0, with 14 bases in between. The germline gives CDR1 MNHEY, CDR2 SVGEGT. This CDR3 has 18 residues.

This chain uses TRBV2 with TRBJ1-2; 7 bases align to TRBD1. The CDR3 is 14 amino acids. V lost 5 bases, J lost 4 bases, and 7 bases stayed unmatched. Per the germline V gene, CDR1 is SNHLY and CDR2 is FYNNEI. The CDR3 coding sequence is TGTGCCAGCAGTCCCGACAGGGCCAGCTATGGCTACACCTTC. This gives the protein CASSPDRASYGYTF. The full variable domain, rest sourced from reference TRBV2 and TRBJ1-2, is EPEVTQTPSHQVTQMGQEVILRCVPISNHLYFYWYRQILGQKVEFLVSFYNNEISEKSEIFDDQFSVERPDGSNFTLKIRSTKLEDSAMYFCASSPDRASYGYTFGSGTRLTVV.

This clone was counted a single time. CDR3 sequence (DNA): TGTGCCAGCAGTTACGTAGGGGTGAGCACAGATACGCAGTATTTT. Protein product: CASSYVGVSTDTQYF. V usage is TRBV6-2 or TRBV6-3 and J usage is TRBJ2-3, with D maybe TRBD1 (5 bases). The germline gives CDR1 MNHEY, CDR2 SVGEGT. The CDR3 runs to 15 residues. Trimming removed 2 bases from V and 0 bases from J, with 9 bases in between.

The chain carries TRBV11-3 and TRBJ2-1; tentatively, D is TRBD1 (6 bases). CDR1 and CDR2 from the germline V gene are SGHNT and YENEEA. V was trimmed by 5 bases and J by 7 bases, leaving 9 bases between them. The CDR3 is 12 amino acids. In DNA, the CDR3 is TGTGCCAGCAGCCCAGGGGCGAATGAGCAGTTCTTC. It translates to CASSPGANEQFF.